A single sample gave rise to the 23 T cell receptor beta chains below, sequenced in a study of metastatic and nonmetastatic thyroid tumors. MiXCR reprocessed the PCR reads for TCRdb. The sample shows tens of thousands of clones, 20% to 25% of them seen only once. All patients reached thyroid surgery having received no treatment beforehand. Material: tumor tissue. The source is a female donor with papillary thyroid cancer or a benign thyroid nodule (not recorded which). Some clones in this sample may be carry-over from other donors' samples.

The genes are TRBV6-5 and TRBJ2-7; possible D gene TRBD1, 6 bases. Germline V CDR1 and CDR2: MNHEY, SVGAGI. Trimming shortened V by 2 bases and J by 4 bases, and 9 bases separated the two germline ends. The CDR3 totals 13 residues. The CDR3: CASSYNREYEQYF. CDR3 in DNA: TGTGCCAGCAGTTACAACAGGGAGTACGAGCAGTACTTC.

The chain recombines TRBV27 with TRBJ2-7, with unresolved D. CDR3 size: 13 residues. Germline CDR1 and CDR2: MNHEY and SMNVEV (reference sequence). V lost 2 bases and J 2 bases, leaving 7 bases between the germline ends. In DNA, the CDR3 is TGTGCCAGCAGTTTACCCTTGCCCTACGAGCAGTACTTC. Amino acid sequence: CASSLPLPYEQYF.

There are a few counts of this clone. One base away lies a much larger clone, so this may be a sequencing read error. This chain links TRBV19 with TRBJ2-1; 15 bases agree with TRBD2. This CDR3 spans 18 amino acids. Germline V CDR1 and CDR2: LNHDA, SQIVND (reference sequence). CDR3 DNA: TGTGCCAGTAGTATAGCACCTGGACTAGCGGGAGGGGGGAATGAGCAGCTCTTC. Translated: CASSIAPGLAGGGNEQLF.

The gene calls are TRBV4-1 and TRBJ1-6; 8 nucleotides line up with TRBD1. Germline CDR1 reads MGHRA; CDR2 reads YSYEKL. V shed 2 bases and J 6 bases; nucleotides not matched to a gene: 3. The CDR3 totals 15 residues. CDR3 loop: CASSQLGQGNSPLHF. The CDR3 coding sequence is TGCGCCAGCAGCCAACTCGGACAGGGTAATTCACCCCTCCACTTT.

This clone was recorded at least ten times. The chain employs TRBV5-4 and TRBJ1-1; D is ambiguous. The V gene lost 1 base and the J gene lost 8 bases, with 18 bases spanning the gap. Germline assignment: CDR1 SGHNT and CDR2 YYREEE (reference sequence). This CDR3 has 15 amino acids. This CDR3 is CASSLYGRPDAEAFF. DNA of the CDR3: TGTGCCAGCAGCTTGTATGGCAGACCGGATGCCGAAGCTTTCTTT.

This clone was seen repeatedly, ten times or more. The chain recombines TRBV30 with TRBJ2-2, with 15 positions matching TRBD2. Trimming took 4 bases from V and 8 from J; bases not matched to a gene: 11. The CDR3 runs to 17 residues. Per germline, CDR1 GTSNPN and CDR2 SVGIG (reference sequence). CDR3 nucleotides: TGTGCCTGGACCCTCTGGGGGACTAGCGGGAGGAGGGGGGAGCTGTTTTTT. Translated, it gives CAWTLWGTSGRRGELFF.

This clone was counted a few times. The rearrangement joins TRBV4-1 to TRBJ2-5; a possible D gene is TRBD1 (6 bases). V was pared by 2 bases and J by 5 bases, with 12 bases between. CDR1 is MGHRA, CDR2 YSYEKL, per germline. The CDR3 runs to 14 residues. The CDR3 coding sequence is TGCGCCAGCAGCCAATCCACAGGGAAGGAGACCCAGTACTTC. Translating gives CASSQSTGKETQYF.

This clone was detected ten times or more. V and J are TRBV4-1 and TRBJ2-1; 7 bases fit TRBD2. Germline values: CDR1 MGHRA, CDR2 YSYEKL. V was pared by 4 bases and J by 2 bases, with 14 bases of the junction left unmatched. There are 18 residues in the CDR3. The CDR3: CASSRLSGVSGTYNEQFF. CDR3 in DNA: TGCGCCAGCAGCCGACTATCGGGAGTCAGCGGGACCTACAATGAGCAGTTCTTC.

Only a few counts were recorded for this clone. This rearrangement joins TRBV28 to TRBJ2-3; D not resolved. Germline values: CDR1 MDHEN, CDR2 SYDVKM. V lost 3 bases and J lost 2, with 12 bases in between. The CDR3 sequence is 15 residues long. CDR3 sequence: CASSFWGRDTDTQYF. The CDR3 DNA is TGTGCCAGCAGTTTTTGGGGTAGGGACACAGATACGCAGTATTTT.

The CDR3 region is CASSRLGNTEAFF. The CDR3, as DNA: TGTGCCAGTAGCCGGCTGGGGAACACTGAAGCTTTCTTT. The rearrangement links TRBV19 to TRBJ1-1; no clear D gene. Germline CDR1 LNHDA, CDR2 SQIVND (reference sequence). With 6 bases removed from V and 1 base from J, the gap between germline ends came to 9 bases. The CDR3 runs 13 residues.

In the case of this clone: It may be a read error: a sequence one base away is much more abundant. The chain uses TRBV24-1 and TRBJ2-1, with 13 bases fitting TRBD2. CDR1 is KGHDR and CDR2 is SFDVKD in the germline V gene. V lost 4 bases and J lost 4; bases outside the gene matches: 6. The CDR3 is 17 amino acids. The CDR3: CATSESGTSGMYNEQFF. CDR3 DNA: TGTGCCACCAGTGAATCTGGGACTAGCGGGATGTACAATGAGCAGTTCTTC.

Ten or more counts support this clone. CDR3 in DNA: TGTGCCAGCAGCCAAGAAGAAGCTAGCGGGAGTCTGAACACCGGGGAGCTGTTTTTT. This sequence encodes CASSQEEASGSLNTGELFF. V gene TRBV4-2 combines with J gene TRBJ2-2, with TRBD2 matching over 10 bases. Germline V CDR1 and CDR2: LGHNA, YNFKEQ. V gave up 0 bases and J gave up 1 base; unmatched junction bases: 8. CDR3 length: 19 amino acids.

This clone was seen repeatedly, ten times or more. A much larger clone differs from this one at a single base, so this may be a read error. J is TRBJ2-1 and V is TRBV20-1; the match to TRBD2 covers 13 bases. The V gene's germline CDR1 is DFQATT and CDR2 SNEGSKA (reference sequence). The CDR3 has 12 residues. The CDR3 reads CRALGLAGEQFF. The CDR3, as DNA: TGCAGGGCCCTGGGACTAGCGGGGGAGCAGTTCTTC.

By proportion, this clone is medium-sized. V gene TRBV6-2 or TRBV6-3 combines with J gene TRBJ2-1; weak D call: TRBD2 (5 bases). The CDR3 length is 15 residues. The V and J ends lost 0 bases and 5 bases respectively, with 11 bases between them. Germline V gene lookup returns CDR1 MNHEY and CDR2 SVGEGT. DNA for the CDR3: TGTGCCAGCAGTTACTCGAATACTAGGAACAATGAGCAGTTCTTC. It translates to CASSYSNTRNNEQFF.

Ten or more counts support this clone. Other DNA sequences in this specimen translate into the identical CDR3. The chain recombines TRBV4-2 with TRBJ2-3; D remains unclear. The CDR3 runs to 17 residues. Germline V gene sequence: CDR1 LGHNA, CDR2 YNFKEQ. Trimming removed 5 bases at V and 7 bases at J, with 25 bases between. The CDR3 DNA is TGTGCCAGCAGCAACGCGGTTTGGGCGCAAACTCCAAATACGCAGTATTTT. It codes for CASSNAVWAQTPNTQYF.

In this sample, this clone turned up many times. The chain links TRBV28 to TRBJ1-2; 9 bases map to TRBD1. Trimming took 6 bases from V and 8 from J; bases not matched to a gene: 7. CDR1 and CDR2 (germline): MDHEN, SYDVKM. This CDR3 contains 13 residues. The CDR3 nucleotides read TGTGCCAGCAGCTACAGGGGGCCGGGGGGCTACACCTTC. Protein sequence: CASSYRGPGGYTF.

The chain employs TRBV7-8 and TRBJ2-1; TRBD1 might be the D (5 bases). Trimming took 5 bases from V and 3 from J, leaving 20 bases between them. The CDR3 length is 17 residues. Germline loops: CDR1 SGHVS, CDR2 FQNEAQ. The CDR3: CASSPLRRTTHYNEQFF. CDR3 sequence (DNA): TGTGCCAGCAGCCCGCTACGACGGACAACACACTACAATGAGCAGTTCTTC.

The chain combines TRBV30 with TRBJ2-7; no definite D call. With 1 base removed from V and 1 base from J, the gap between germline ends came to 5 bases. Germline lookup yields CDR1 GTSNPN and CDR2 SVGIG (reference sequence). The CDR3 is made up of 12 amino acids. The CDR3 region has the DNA TGTGCCTGGAGTGCCGAGTCCTACGAGCAGTACTTC. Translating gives CAWSAESYEQYF.

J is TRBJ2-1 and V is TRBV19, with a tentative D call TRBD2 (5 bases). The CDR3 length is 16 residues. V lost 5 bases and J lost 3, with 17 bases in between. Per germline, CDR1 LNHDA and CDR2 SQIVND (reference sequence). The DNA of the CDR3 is TGTGCCAGTAGTCCGATGTCCTCTGGAGGCTACAATGAGCAGTTCTTC. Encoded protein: CASSPMSSGGYNEQFF.

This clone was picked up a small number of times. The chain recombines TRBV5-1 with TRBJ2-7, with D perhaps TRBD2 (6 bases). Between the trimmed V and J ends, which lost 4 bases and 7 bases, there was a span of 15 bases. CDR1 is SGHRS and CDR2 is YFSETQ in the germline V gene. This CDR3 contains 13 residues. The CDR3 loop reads CASSNPLAGEQYF. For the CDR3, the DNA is TGCGCCAGCAGCAACCCGTTGGCGGGGGAGCAGTACTTC.

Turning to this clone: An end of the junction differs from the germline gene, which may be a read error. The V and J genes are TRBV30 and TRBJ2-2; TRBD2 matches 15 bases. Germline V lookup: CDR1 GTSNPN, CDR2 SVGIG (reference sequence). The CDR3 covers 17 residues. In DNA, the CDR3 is TGCGCCTGGACCCTCTGTGGGACTAGCGGGAGGAGGGGGGAGCTGTTTTTT. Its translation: CAWTLCGTSGRRGELFF.

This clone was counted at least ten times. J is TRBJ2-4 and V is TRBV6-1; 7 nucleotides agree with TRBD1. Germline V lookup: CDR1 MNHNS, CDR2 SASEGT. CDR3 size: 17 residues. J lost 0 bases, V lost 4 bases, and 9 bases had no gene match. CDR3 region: CASSVGTATLAKNIQYF. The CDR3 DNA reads TGTGCCAGCAGTGTCGGGACAGCCACCTTAGCCAAAAACATTCAGTACTTC.

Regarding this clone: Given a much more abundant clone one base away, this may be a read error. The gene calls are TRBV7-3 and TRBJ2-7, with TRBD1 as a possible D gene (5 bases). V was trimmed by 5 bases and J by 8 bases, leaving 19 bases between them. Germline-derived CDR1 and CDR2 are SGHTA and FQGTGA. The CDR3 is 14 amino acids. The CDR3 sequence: CASSPGASCSKQYF. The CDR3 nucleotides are TGTGCCAGCAGCCCTGGGGCATCCTGTAGTAAGCAGTACTTC.